These T cell receptor beta chains were read from a single sample in a study of T cell responses to AZD1222 COVID-19 vaccine. Some clones are missing from TCRdb's copy, which holds only in-frame ones; the method was immunoSEQ multiplex PCR. The profile covers tens of thousands of clones, with roughly 80% appearing a single time and approximately 21% taken by the ten largest. The sample was peripheral blood, taken on day 0 of AZD1222 vaccination. These receptors were obtained from an adult in good health. Each CDR3 is given with its conserved first and last residue. D genes are given only for firm matches. The size field is filled for only some rows; it gives once, few, many or a size class.

D gene: -
J gene: TRBJ1-2
clone size: -
V gene: TRBV5-1
CDR3 DNA: TGCGCCAGCAGCGATCAGGGACAACCAGATGGCTACACCTTC
CDR3 protein: CASSDQGQPDGYTF

D gene: TRBD2
J gene: TRBJ2-2
clone size: few
V gene: TRBV12-5
CDR3 DNA: TGTGCTAGTGGTTTGGTAATTGCGGGAGCGCCCGGGGAGCTGTTTTTT
CDR3 protein: CASGLVIAGAPGELFF

D gene: -
J gene: TRBJ2-2
clone size: -
V gene: TRBV11-2
CDR3 DNA: TGTGCCAGCAGCTTAAGCGCGGGCCCAACCGGGGAGCTGTTTTTT
CDR3 protein: CASSLSAGPTGELFF

D gene: TRBD1
J gene: TRBJ1-1
clone size: -
V gene: TRBV6-1
CDR3 DNA: TGTGCCAGCAGTGAAGGAGGGGGACAGGAGAACACTGAAGCTTTCTTT
CDR3 protein: CASSEGGGQENTEAFF

D gene: TRBD1
J gene: TRBJ2-7
clone size: few
V gene: TRBV5-5
CDR3 DNA: TGTGCCAGGATAGCCGGGACAGGGCATTCCTACGAGCAGTACTTC
CDR3 protein: CARIAGTGHSYEQYF

D gene: -
J gene: TRBJ2-3
clone size: -
V gene: TRBV6-1
CDR3 DNA: TGTGCCAGCAGTGAGACCCTCCATAGGCGGGCTTCCACAGATACGCAGTATTTT
CDR3 protein: CASSETLHRRASTDTQYF

D gene: -
J gene: TRBJ2-3
clone size: -
V gene: TRBV28
CDR3 DNA: TGTGCCAACAGTTTCGTAGACCCAGATACGCAGTATTTT
CDR3 protein: CANSFVDPDTQYF

D gene: -
J gene: TRBJ1-6
clone size: -
V gene: TRBV4-3
CDR3 DNA: TGCGCCAGCAGCCAAGATTTGCCGGGTAGGGGAGGGTCACCCCTCCACTTT
CDR3 protein: CASSQDLPGRGGSPLHF

D gene: -
J gene: TRBJ2-1
clone size: -
V gene: TRBV5-1
CDR3 DNA: TGCGCCAGCAGCTCGAATCCCGGAGGCTACAATGAGCAGTTCTTC
CDR3 protein: CASSSNPGGYNEQFF

D gene: TRBD1
J gene: TRBJ1-1
clone size: -
V gene: TRBV19
CDR3 DNA: TGTGCCAGCCGGGACAGGGAGAACACTGAAGCTTTCTTT
CDR3 protein: CASRDRENTEAFF

D gene: -
J gene: TRBJ1-1
clone size: -
V gene: TRBV12-3/TRBV12-4
CDR3 DNA: TGTGCCAGCAGTTCCCTAGTGAGAGCTTTCTTT
CDR3 protein: CASSSLVRAFF

D gene: TRBD1
J gene: TRBJ1-3
clone size: -
V gene: TRBV10-3
CDR3 DNA: TGTGCCATCAGCGCCCACAGGGGCTCTGGAAACACCATATATTTT
CDR3 protein: CAISAHRGSGNTIYF

D gene: TRBD1
J gene: TRBJ1-5
clone size: -
V gene: TRBV27
CDR3 DNA: TGTGCCAGCAGTTCTGGACAGGGATCGTACAATCAGCCCCAGCATTTT
CDR3 protein: CASSSGQGSYNQPQHF

D gene: -
J gene: TRBJ2-1
clone size: -
V gene: TRBV19
CDR3 DNA: TGTGCCAGTAGTATCAGGTCTTTGGTAGGGAATGAGCAGTTCTTC
CDR3 protein: CASSIRSLVGNEQFF

D gene: -
J gene: TRBJ2-3
clone size: -
V gene: TRBV7-2
CDR3 DNA: TGTGCCAGCAGCCCCCGACGGACCACAGATACGCAGTATTTT
CDR3 protein: CASSPRRTTDTQYF

D gene: -
J gene: TRBJ2-1
clone size: -
V gene: TRBV21-1
CDR3 DNA: TGTGCCAGCAGCAAGGGGACTCACAATGAGCAGTTCTTC
CDR3 protein: CASSKGTHNEQFF

D gene: -
J gene: TRBJ1-1
clone size: -
V gene: TRBV29-1
CDR3 DNA: TGCAGCGTCCTAGACCTGAACACTGAAGCTTTCTTT
CDR3 protein: CSVLDLNTEAFF

D gene: TRBD1
J gene: TRBJ1-1
clone size: once
V gene: TRBV7-9
CDR3 DNA: TGTGCCAGCAGCCCTGACAGGGTATCTACTGAAGCTTTCTTT
CDR3 protein: CASSPDRVSTEAFF

D gene: -
J gene: TRBJ2-7
clone size: -
V gene: TRBV6-2/TRBV6-3
CDR3 DNA: TGTGCCAGCAGTCGAGCAGGGTTTCCCGAGCAGTACTTC
CDR3 protein: CASSRAGFPEQYF

D gene: TRBD2
J gene: TRBJ2-7
clone size: -
V gene: TRBV20-1
CDR3 DNA: TGCAGTGCTAGTCCCCTAGCGGCTACCTACGAGCAGTACTTC
CDR3 protein: CSASPLAATYEQYF

D gene: -
J gene: TRBJ1-1
clone size: -
V gene: TRBV6-5
CDR3 DNA: TGTGCCAGCAGTTTATGGGTGTATAGTGAAGCTTTCTTT
CDR3 protein: CASSLWVYSEAFF

D gene: -
J gene: TRBJ1-1
clone size: -
V gene: TRBV3-1/TRBV3-2
CDR3 DNA: TGTGCCAGCAGTCTAGAGGGGACTGAAGCTTTCTTT
CDR3 protein: CASSLEGTEAFF

D gene: -
J gene: TRBJ1-2
clone size: -
V gene: TRBV5-4
CDR3 DNA: TGTGCCAGCAGCTTTCCGGACAGAAGCTATGGCTACACCTTC
CDR3 protein: CASSFPDRSYGYTF

D gene: -
J gene: TRBJ1-2
clone size: -
V gene: TRBV7-6
CDR3 DNA: TGTGCCAGCAGCTTAGACAGGGACTATGGCTACACCTTC
CDR3 protein: CASSLDRDYGYTF

D gene: -
J gene: TRBJ1-4
clone size: -
V gene: TRBV4-3
CDR3 DNA: TGCGCCAGCAGCCGAGGAATGACAAGGGGTGGTGAAAAACTGTTTTTT
CDR3 protein: CASSRGMTRGGEKLFF

D gene: -
J gene: TRBJ2-3
clone size: -
V gene: TRBV12-3/TRBV12-4
CDR3 DNA: TGTGCCAGCAGCCTCACAGGGTCGGATACGCAGTATTTT
CDR3 protein: CASSLTGSDTQYF

D gene: TRBD2
J gene: TRBJ2-1
clone size: -
V gene: TRBV7-2
CDR3 DNA: TGTGCCAGCAGCTCAGCTAGCGGGAGCAATCCGTTCTTC
CDR3 protein: CASSSASGSNPFF

D gene: TRBD2
J gene: TRBJ2-7
clone size: -
V gene: TRBV11-3
CDR3 DNA: TGTGCCAGCAGCCTCCGTAGCGGGACCACCTACGAGCAGTACTTC
CDR3 protein: CASSLRSGTTYEQYF

D gene: -
J gene: TRBJ1-5
clone size: few
V gene: TRBV19
CDR3 DNA: TGTGCCAGTAGTATACTCCGGGGGGGTGGCAATCAGCCCCAGCATTTT
CDR3 protein: CASSILRGGGNQPQHF

D gene: TRBD1
J gene: TRBJ1-4
clone size: -
V gene: TRBV5-4
CDR3 DNA: TGTGCCAGCAGCCTACCAGGACAGGGTACCGAAAAACTGTTTTTT
CDR3 protein: CASSLPGQGTEKLFF

D gene: TRBD1
J gene: TRBJ1-2
clone size: -
V gene: TRBV7-9
CDR3 DNA: TGTGCCAGCAGCTTAAGACCCGGGACAGGCCACCGCTATGGCTACACCTTC
CDR3 protein: CASSLRPGTGHRYGYTF

D gene: TRBD2
J gene: TRBJ2-1
clone size: -
V gene: TRBV19
CDR3 DNA: TGTGCCAGTAGTTGGCAAGCGGGAGGATCCAATGAGCAGTTCTTC
CDR3 protein: CASSWQAGGSNEQFF

D gene: -
J gene: TRBJ1-3
clone size: -
V gene: TRBV18
CDR3 DNA: TGTGCCAGCTCACCACCACAGGGCTCTGGAAACACCATATATTTT
CDR3 protein: CASSPPQGSGNTIYF

D gene: -
J gene: TRBJ1-1
clone size: few
V gene: TRBV9
CDR3 DNA: TGTGCCAGCAGCGTCCAGGGAGGGAACACTGAAGCTTTCTTT
CDR3 protein: CASSVQGGNTEAFF

D gene: -
J gene: TRBJ2-1
clone size: -
V gene: TRBV15
CDR3 DNA: TGTGCCACCAGCAGTAGTCTAGGAGGGTCCTACAATGAGCAGTTCTTC
CDR3 protein: CATSSSLGGSYNEQFF

D gene: -
J gene: TRBJ1-2
clone size: -
V gene: TRBV5-4
CDR3 DNA: TGTGCCAGCAGCTTGGAGGGAGGCTATGGCTACACCTTC
CDR3 protein: CASSLEGGYGYTF

D gene: -
J gene: TRBJ2-6
clone size: few
V gene: TRBV4-3
CDR3 DNA: TGCGCCAGCAGCCAAGATCCGGGTCTGGGGTCTGGGGCCAACGTCCTGACTTTC
CDR3 protein: CASSQDPGLGSGANVLTF

D gene: -
J gene: TRBJ1-1
clone size: once
V gene: TRBV7-9
CDR3 DNA: TGTGCCAGCAGCTTAGCGCTTCCAGCCACTGAAGCTTTCTTT
CDR3 protein: CASSLALPATEAFF

D gene: TRBD1
J gene: TRBJ2-2
clone size: -
V gene: TRBV25-1
CDR3 DNA: TGTGCCAGCATGGGACAGGGGGGCACCGGGGAGCTGTTTTTT
CDR3 protein: CASMGQGGTGELFF

D gene: -
J gene: TRBJ2-3
clone size: -
V gene: TRBV5-5
CDR3 DNA: TGTGCCAGCAGCAGTACTAGTACGCTTGGAGATACGCAGTATTTT
CDR3 protein: CASSSTSTLGDTQYF

D gene: -
J gene: TRBJ2-5
clone size: -
V gene: TRBV20-1
CDR3 DNA: TGCAGTGCCCTGGACAGAGAGACCCAGTACTTC
CDR3 protein: CSALDRETQYF

D gene: -
J gene: TRBJ1-2
clone size: once
V gene: TRBV27
CDR3 DNA: TGTGCCAGCAGGCTAGCCCTGGGGAGTGGCTACACCTTC
CDR3 protein: CASRLALGSGYTF

D gene: TRBD2
J gene: TRBJ2-7
clone size: -
V gene: TRBV29-1
CDR3 DNA: TGCAGCGCCTCCAGTTCCCGGGGGGGCGAGCAGTACTTC
CDR3 protein: CSASSSRGGEQYF

D gene: -
J gene: TRBJ2-7
clone size: -
V gene: TRBV5-1
CDR3 DNA: TGCGCCAGCAGCTTCTCGGGCTACGAGCAGTACTTC
CDR3 protein: CASSFSGYEQYF

D gene: TRBD2
J gene: TRBJ2-5
clone size: -
V gene: TRBV4-1
CDR3 DNA: TGCGCCAGCAGTCAGTCCCCGACTAGCGGGAGGGCCGGTGAGACCCAGTACTTC
CDR3 protein: CASSQSPTSGRAGETQYF

D gene: -
J gene: TRBJ2-5
clone size: -
V gene: TRBV2
CDR3 DNA: TGTGCCAGCAGTGAAGAACTGCAAGAGACCCAGTACTTC
CDR3 protein: CASSEELQETQYF

D gene: -
J gene: TRBJ2-7
clone size: -
V gene: TRBV27
CDR3 DNA: TGTGCCAGCCGCCAAAGGGGGGAAACCTACGAGCAGTACTTC
CDR3 protein: CASRQRGETYEQYF

D gene: TRBD2
J gene: TRBJ2-7
clone size: -
V gene: TRBV3-1/TRBV3-2
CDR3 DNA: TGTGCCAGCAGCCAGTCCATAGCGGGTTTATACTTC
CDR3 protein: CASSQSIAGLYF

D gene: -
J gene: TRBJ1-1
clone size: -
V gene: TRBV27
CDR3 DNA: TGTGCCAGCAGTTTTAGGGCCACAGGGACCTTGGGGGCCACTGAAGCTTTCTTT
CDR3 protein: CASSFRATGTLGATEAFF

D gene: -
J gene: TRBJ2-3
clone size: -
V gene: TRBV6-6
CDR3 DNA: TGTGCCAGCAGCGAGCGGGTTCAAACAGATACGCAGTATTTT
CDR3 protein: CASSERVQTDTQYF

D gene: TRBD2
J gene: TRBJ2-1
clone size: -
V gene: TRBV27
CDR3 DNA: TGTGCCAGCAGTTTATGGGGGGGGACTAGCGGGAGAAATGAGCAGTTCTTC
CDR3 protein: CASSLWGGTSGRNEQFF

D gene: TRBD1
J gene: TRBJ1-1
clone size: -
V gene: TRBV5-1
CDR3 DNA: TGCGCCAGCAGCTTGGGGACAGGGGCCCTCTTAAGCACTGAAGCTTTCTTT
CDR3 protein: CASSLGTGALLSTEAFF

D gene: -
J gene: TRBJ2-7
clone size: -
V gene: TRBV6-5
CDR3 DNA: TGTGCCAGCAGACCCTCAACTAGCCCCGAGCAGTACTTC
CDR3 protein: CASRPSTSPEQYF

D gene: -
J gene: TRBJ1-5
clone size: -
V gene: TRBV21-1
CDR3 DNA: TGTGCCAGCAGCGGGGCTACAGGGAACCAGCCCCAGCATTTT
CDR3 protein: CASSGATGNQPQHF

D gene: -
J gene: TRBJ2-7
clone size: -
V gene: TRBV6-5
CDR3 DNA: TGTGCCAGCACACTAGAGGGCGAGCAGTACTTC
CDR3 protein: CASTLEGEQYF

D gene: TRBD1
J gene: TRBJ1-6
clone size: -
V gene: TRBV30
CDR3 DNA: TGTGCCTGGGGACAGGGGGGCTGGGATTCACCCCTCCACTTT
CDR3 protein: CAWGQGGWDSPLHF

D gene: -
J gene: TRBJ1-1
clone size: -
V gene: TRBV19
CDR3 DNA: TGTGCCAGTAGTATAGGTCAGGGGAAAGGGAACACTGAAGCTTTCTTT
CDR3 protein: CASSIGQGKGNTEAFF

D gene: TRBD2
J gene: TRBJ2-1
clone size: once
V gene: TRBV5-1
CDR3 DNA: TGCGCCAGCAATAGCGGGAACTCCTACAATGAGCAGTTCTTC
CDR3 protein: CASNSGNSYNEQFF

D gene: -
J gene: TRBJ1-2
clone size: few
V gene: TRBV7-8
CDR3 DNA: TGTGCCAGCGGAGGCAGGACTTTGGGGAACTATGGCTACACCTTC
CDR3 protein: CASGGRTLGNYGYTF